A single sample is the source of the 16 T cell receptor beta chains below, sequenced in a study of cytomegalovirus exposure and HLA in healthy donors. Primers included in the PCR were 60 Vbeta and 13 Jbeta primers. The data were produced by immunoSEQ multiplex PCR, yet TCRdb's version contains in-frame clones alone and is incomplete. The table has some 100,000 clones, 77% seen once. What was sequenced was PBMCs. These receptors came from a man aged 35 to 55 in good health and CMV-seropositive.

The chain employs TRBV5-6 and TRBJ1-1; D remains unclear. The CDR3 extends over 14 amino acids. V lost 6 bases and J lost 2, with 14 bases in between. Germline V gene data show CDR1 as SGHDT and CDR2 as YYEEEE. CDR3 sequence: CASTMTATNTEAFF. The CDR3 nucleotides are TGTGCCAGCACGATGACTGCAACTAACACTGAAGCTTTCTTT.

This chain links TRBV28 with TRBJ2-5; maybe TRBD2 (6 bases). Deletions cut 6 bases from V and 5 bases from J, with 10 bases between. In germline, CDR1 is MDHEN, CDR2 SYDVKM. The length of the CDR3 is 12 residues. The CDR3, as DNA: TGTGCCAGCAGCGCCCGGGGGGAGACCCAGTACTTC. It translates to CASSARGETQYF.

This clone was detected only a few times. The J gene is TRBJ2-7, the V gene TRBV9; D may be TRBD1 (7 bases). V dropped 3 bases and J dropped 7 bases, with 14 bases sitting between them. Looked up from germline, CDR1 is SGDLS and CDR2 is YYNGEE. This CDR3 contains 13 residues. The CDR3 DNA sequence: TGTGCCAGCAGCGCCAAGCCAGGGGGGGAGCAGTACTTC. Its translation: CASSAKPGGEQYF.

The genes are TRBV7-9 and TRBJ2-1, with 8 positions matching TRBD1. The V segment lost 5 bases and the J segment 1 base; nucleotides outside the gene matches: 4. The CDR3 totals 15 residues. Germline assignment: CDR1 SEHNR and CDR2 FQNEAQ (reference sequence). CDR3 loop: CASSRTGHSYNEQFF. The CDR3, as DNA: TGTGCCAGCAGCAGGACAGGGCATTCCTACAATGAGCAGTTCTTC.

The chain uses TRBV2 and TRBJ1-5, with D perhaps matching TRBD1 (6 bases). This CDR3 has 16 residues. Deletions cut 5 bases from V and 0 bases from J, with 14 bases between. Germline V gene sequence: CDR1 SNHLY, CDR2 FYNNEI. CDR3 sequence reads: CASSPTLRGSNQPQHF. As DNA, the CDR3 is TGTGCCAGCAGTCCCACTCTCAGGGGTAGCAATCAGCCCCAGCATTTT.

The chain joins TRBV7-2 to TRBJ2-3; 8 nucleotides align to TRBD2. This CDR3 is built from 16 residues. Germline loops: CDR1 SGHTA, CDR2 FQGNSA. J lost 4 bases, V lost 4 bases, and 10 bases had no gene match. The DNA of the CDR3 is TGTGCCAGCAGCTCCACCGAGCGGGGGCCCGCAGATACGCAGTATTTT. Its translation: CASSSTERGPADTQYF. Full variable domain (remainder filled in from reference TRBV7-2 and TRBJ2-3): GAGVSQSPSNKVTEKGKDVELRCDPISGHTALYWYRQSLGQGLEFLIYFQGNSAPDKSGLPSDRFSAERTGGSVSTLTIQRTQQEDSAVYLCASSSTERGPADTQYFGPGTRLTVL.

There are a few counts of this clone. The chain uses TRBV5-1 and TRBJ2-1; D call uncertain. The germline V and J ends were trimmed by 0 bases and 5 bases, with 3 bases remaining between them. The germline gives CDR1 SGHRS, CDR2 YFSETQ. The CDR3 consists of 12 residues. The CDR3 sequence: CASSLVNNEQFF. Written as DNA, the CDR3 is TGCGCCAGCAGCTTGGTCAACAATGAGCAGTTCTTC.

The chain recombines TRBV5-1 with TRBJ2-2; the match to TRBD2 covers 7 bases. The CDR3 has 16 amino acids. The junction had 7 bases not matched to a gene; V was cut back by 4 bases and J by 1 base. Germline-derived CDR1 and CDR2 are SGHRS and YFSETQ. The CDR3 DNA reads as TGCGCCAGCAGCACGGCCCTAGCGGTGAACACCGGGGAGCTGTTTTTT. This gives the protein CASSTALAVNTGELFF.

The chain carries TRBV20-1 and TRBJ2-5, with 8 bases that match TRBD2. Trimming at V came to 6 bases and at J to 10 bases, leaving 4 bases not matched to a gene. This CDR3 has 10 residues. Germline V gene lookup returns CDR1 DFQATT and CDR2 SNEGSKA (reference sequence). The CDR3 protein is CSAPAGGQYF. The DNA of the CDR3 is TGCAGTGCCCCGGCGGGGGGCCAGTACTTC.

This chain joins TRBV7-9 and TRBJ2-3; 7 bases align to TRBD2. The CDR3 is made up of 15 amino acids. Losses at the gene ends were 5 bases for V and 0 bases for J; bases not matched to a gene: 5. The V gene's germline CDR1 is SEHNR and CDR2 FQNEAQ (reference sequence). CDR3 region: CASSPRAGSTDTQYF. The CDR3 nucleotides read TGTGCCAGCAGCCCAAGAGCGGGGAGCACAGATACGCAGTATTTT.

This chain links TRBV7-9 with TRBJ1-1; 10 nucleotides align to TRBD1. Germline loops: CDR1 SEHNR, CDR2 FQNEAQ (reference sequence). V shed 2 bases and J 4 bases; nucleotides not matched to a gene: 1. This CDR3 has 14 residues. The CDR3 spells CASSLRDRGTEAFF. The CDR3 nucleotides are TGTGCCAGCAGCTTACGGGACAGGGGCACTGAAGCTTTCTTT. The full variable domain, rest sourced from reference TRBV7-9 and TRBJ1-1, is DTGVSQNPRHKITKRGQNVTFRCDPISEHNRLYWYRQTLGQGPEFLTYFQNEAQLEKSRLLSDRFSAERPKGSFSTLEIQRTEQGDSAMYLCASSLRDRGTEAFFGQGTRLTVV.

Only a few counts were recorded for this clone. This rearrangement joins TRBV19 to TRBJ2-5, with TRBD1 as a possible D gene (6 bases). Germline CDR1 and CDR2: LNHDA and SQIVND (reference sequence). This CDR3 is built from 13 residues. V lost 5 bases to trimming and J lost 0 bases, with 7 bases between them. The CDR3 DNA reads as TGTGCCAGTAGTCGACAGGACCAAGAGACCCAGTACTTC. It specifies CASSRQDQETQYF. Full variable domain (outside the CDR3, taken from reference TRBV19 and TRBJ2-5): DGGITQSPKYLFRKEGQNVTLSCEQNLNHDAMYWYRQDPGQGLRLIYYSQIVNDFQKGDIAEGYSVSREKKESFPLTVTSAQKNPTAFYLCASSRQDQETQYFGPGTRLLVL.

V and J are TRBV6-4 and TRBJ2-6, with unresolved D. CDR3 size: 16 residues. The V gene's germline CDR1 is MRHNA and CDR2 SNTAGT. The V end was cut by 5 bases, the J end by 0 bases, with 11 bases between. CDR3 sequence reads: CASSSTHSSGANVLTF. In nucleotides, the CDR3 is TGTGCCAGCAGTTCAACCCACAGCTCTGGGGCCAACGTCCTGACTTTC.

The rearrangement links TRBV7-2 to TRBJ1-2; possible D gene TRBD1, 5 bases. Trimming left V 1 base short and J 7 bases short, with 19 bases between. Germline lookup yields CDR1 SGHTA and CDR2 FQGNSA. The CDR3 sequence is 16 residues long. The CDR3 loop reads CASSLVGDGLGGGYTF. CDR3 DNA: TGTGCCAGCAGCTTAGTAGGGGACGGCCTGGGGGGTGGCTACACCTTC.

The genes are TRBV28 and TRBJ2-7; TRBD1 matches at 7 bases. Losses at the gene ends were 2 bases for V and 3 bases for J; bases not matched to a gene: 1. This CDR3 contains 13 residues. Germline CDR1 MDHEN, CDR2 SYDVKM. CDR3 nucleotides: TGTGCCAGCAGTTTAAACAGGGGCTACGAGCAGTACTTC. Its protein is CASSLNRGYEQYF.

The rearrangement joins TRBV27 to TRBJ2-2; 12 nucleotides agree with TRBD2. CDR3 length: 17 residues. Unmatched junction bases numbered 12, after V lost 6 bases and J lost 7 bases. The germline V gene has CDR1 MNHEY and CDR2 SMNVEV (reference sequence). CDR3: CASSGKLAGGRGGELFF. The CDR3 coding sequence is TGTGCCAGCAGCGGAAAACTAGCGGGGGGACGGGGCGGGGAGCTGTTTTTT.